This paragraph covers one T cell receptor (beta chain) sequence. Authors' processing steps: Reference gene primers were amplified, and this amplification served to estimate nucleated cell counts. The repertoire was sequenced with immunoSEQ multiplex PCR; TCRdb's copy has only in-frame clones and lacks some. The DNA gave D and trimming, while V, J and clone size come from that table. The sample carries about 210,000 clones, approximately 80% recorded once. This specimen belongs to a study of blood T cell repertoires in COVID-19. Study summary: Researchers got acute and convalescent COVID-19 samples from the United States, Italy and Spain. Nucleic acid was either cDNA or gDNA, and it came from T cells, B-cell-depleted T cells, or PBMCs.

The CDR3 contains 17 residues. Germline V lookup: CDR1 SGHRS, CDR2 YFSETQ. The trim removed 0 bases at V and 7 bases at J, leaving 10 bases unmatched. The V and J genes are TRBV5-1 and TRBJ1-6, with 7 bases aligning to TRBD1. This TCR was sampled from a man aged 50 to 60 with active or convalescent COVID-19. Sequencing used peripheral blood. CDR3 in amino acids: CASSLALGGAGNSPLHF. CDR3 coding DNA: TGCGCCAGCAGCTTGGCCCTAGGGGGCGCCGGGAATTCACCCCTCCACTTT.